These T cell receptor beta chains were read from a single sample in a study of cytomegalovirus exposure and HLA in healthy donors. The data were produced by immunoSEQ multiplex PCR, yet TCRdb's version contains in-frame clones alone and is incomplete. The profile shows 100,000 to 120,000 clones, about 80% of them singletons. Source material: PBMCs. These receptor sequences come from a man aged 25-45 years in good health and CMV-seronegative. CDR3s include the opening cysteine and the closing phenylalanine or tryptophan. The order of the fields is clone size, CDR3 length, D gene, J gene, V gene, CDR3 protein, CDR3 DNA. The D gene is left open where the match is weak. Expanded clones get a size class; other rows say once, few or many, or leave the size out.

abundance: .
len: 11
d_gene: TRBD1
j_gene: TRBJ1-2
v_gene: TRBV2
CDR3aa: CATSDRYGYTF
CDR3nt: TGTGCCACCTCGGACAGGTACGGCTACACCTTC

abundance: .
len: 14
d_gene: TRBD2
j_gene: TRBJ2-2
v_gene: TRBV28
CDR3aa: CASSLAGGNGELFF
CDR3nt: TGTGCCAGCAGTTTGGCGGGGGGAAACGGGGAGCTGTTTTTT

abundance: .
len: 14
d_gene: TRBD1
j_gene: TRBJ1-1
v_gene: TRBV2
CDR3aa: CASRVTGGGTEAFF
CDR3nt: TGTGCCAGCAGAGTGACAGGGGGGGGGACTGAAGCTTTCTTT

abundance: few
len: 14
d_gene: .
j_gene: TRBJ1-1
v_gene: TRBV5-1
CDR3aa: CASSLQVPSGEAFF
CDR3nt: TGCGCCAGCAGCTTGCAGGTTCCGTCAGGTGAAGCTTTCTTT

abundance: .
len: 14
d_gene: .
j_gene: TRBJ2-1
v_gene: TRBV7-9
CDR3aa: CASSLADSRNEQFF
CDR3nt: TGTGCCAGCAGCTTAGCGGACAGCCGTAATGAGCAGTTCTTC

abundance: .
len: 17
d_gene: TRBD1
j_gene: TRBJ1-5
v_gene: TRBV19
CDR3aa: CASSIAHGGGSNQPQHF
CDR3nt: TGTGCCAGTAGTATAGCTCACGGAGGGGGCAGCAATCAGCCCCAGCATTTT

abundance: .
len: 11
d_gene: .
j_gene: TRBJ1-1
v_gene: TRBV6-1
CDR3aa: CASSTETEAFF
CDR3nt: TGTGCCAGCAGTACGGAGACTGAAGCTTTCTTT

abundance: .
len: 16
d_gene: TRBD2
j_gene: TRBJ2-2
v_gene: TRBV27
CDR3aa: CASSSPTSGITGELFF
CDR3nt: TGTGCCAGCAGTTCCCCCACCAGCGGGATCACCGGGGAGCTGTTTTTT

abundance: .
len: 14
d_gene: TRBD1
j_gene: TRBJ1-3
v_gene: TRBV11-2
CDR3aa: CASSSPGQGNTIYF
CDR3nt: TGTGCCAGCAGCTCGCCGGGACAGGGAAACACCATATATTTT

abundance: .
len: 12
d_gene: .
j_gene: TRBJ2-7
v_gene: TRBV29-1
CDR3aa: CSVSDSSYEQYF
CDR3nt: TGCAGCGTTTCGGACAGCTCCTACGAGCAGTACTTC

abundance: .
len: 13
d_gene: TRBD1
j_gene: TRBJ1-1
v_gene: TRBV30
CDR3aa: CAWITDRRLMAFF
CDR3nt: TGTGCCTGGATTACGGACAGGCGTTTGATGGCTTTCTTT